The 3 T cell receptor beta chains below all came from one sample that was sequenced in a study of blood T cells in healthy people across ages. PCR was performed a second time for about 7 to 12 cycles using a sample-barcoded 5' primer and a J-beta primer mix. TCRdb reprocessed the 5' RACE reads with MiXCR, giving one entry per CDR3 protein. The sample lists hundreds of thousands of distinct CDR3 sequences, about 30% occurring once. Sequenced sample: blood. Source of these receptors: a woman at least 80 years old in good health.

This clonotype was counted many times. The rearrangement uses TRBV6-6 and TRBJ1-1, with D tentatively TRBD1 (6 bases). CDR3 length: 12 amino acids. Trimming left V 6 bases short and J 6 bases short, with 11 bases between. The V gene's germline CDR1 is MNHNY and CDR2 SVGAGI (reference sequence). The CDR3 nucleotides are TGTGCCAGCAGGGCAGGGGATGCTGAAGCTTTCTTT. This gives the protein CASRAGDAEAFF.

CDR3 in amino acids: CASSQGPGRAGELFF. In DNA, the CDR3 is TGCGCCAGCAGCCAAGGACCAGGGAGAGCCGGGGAGCTGTTTTTT. The chain has TRBV4-3 and TRBJ2-2; D tentatively fits TRBD1 or TRBD2 (5 bases each). Germline assignment: CDR1 LGHNA and CDR2 YSLEER. The V and J ends lost 1 base and 6 bases respectively, with 12 bases between them. The CDR3 is 15 amino acids.

The chain uses TRBV3-1 and TRBJ1-1; 9 bases are a match to TRBD1. V was clipped by 0 bases and J by 3 bases; unmatched bases: 5. CDR3 length: 16 residues. The germline CDR1 and CDR2 sequences are LGHDT and YNNKEL (reference sequence). This CDR3 is CASSQDRQGGYTEAFF. In DNA, the CDR3 is TGTGCCAGCAGCCAAGATCGACAGGGGGGTTACACTGAAGCTTTCTTT. Complete variable domain (other parts from reference TRBV3-1 and TRBJ1-1): DTAVSQTPKYLVTQMGNDKSIKCEQNLGHDTMYWYKQDSKKFLKIMFSYNNKELIINETVPNRFSPKSPDKAHLNLHINSLELGDSAVYFCASSQDRQGGYTEAFFGQGTRLTVV.